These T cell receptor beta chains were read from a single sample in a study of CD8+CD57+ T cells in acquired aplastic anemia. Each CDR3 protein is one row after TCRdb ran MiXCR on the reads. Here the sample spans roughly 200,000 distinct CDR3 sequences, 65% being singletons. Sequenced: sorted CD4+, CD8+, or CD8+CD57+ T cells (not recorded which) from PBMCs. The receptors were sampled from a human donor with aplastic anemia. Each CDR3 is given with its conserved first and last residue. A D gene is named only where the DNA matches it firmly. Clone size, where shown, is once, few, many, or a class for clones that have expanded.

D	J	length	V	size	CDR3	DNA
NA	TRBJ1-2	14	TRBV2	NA	CASSEGLVAYGYTF	TGTGCCAGCAGTGAAGGGTTAGTGGCCTATGGCTACACCTTC
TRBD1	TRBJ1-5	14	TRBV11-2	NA	CASSQSTGVQPQHF	TGTGCCAGCAGTCAGTCGACAGGGGTTCAGCCCCAGCATTTT
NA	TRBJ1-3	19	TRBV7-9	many	CASSLAEQEGWDSGNAIYF	TGTGCCAGCAGCTTAGCGGAGCAGGAAGGATGGGACTCTGGAAACGCCATATATTTT
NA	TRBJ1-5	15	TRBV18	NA	CASSPNDRWDQPQHF	TGTGCCAGCTCACCTAACGACCGGTGGGATCAGCCCCAGCATTTT
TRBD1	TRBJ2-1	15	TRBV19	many	CASSRDRDPYNEQFF	TGTGCCAGTAGCCGGGACAGGGACCCCTACAATGAGCAGTTCTTC
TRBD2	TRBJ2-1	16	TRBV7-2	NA	CASSLPRAGSYNEQFF	TGTGCCAGCAGCTTACCCCGAGCGGGGTCCTACAATGAGCAGTTCTTC
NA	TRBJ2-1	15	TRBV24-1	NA	CATSDTGWDWDEQFF	TGTGCCACCAGTGACACAGGGTGGGATTGGGATGAGCAGTTCTTC
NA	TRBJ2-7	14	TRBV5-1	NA	CASSLTTGFHEQYF	TGCGCCAGCAGCTTGACTACAGGGTTCCACGAGCAGTACTTC
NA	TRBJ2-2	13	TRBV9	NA	CASSVAGTGELFF	TGTGCCAGCAGCGTAGCCGGCACCGGGGAGCTGTTTTTT
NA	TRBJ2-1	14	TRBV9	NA	CASSVEYRGDEQFF	TGTGCCAGCAGCGTTGAATACCGCGGGGATGAGCAGTTCTTC
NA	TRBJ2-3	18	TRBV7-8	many	CASSLARSGGLSTDTQYF	TGTGCCAGCAGCTTAGCGCGGTCGGGGGGCCTTAGCACAGATACGCAGTATTTT
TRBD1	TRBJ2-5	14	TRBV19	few	CASSNDRGRETQYF	TGTGCCAGTAGTAACGACAGGGGCCGAGAGACCCAGTACTTC
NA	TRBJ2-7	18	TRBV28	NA	CASSLWGETSGSDYEQYF	TGTGCCAGCAGTTTGTGGGGGGAGACCAGTGGATCGGACTACGAGCAGTACTTC
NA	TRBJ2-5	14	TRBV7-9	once	CASSQAQYQETQYF	TGTGCCAGCAGCCAAGCGCAGTACCAAGAGACCCAGTACTTC
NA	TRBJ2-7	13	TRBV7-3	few	CASSRGGGHEQYF	TGTGCCAGCAGCCGTGGGGGGGGCCACGAGCAGTACTTC
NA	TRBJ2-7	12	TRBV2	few	CARLPSSYEQYF	TGTGCCAGGCTCCCGAGTTCCTACGAGCAGTACTTC
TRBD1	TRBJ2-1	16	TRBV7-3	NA	CASSQAETGSYNEQFF	TGTGCCAGCAGCCAAGCGGAGACAGGGTCCTACAATGAGCAGTTCTTC
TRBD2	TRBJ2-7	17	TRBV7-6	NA	CASSLVGGAPTPYEQYF	TGTGCCAGCAGCTTAGTCGGGGGGGCTCCAACCCCCTACGAGCAGTACTTC
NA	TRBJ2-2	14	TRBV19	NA	CASSGLRVVGELFF	TGTGCCAGTTCGGGCCTTAGGGTTGTCGGGGAGCTGTTTTTT
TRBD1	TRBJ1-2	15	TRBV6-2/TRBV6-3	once	CASSETTGGAYGYTF	TGTGCCAGCAGTGAAACTACAGGGGGCGCCTATGGCTACACCTTC
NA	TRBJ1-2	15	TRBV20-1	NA	CSARDILGANYGYTF	TGCAGTGCTAGAGATATCCTGGGAGCTAACTATGGCTACACCTTC
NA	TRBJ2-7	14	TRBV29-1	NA	CSATGGGRSREQYF	TGCAGCGCCACAGGTGGAGGGAGGTCACGCGAGCAGTACTTC
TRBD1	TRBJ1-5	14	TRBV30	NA	CAWSAGTGDQPQHF	TGTGCCTGGAGTGCCGGGACAGGGGATCAGCCCCAGCATTTT
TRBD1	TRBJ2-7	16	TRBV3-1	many	CASSQDLYRGAYEQYF	TGTGCCAGCAGCCAAGATTTGTACAGGGGGGCCTACGAGCAGTACTTC
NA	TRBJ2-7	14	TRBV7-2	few	CASSFGASLYEQYF	TGTGCCAGCAGCTTTGGGGCCAGCCTCTACGAGCAGTACTTC
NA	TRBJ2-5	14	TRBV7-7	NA	CASGQRAGKETQYF	TGTGCCAGCGGTCAAAGGGCGGGGAAAGAGACCCAGTACTTC
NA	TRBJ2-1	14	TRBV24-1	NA	CATSPRGGANEQFF	TGTGCCACCAGCCCCAGGGGTGGGGCCAATGAGCAGTTCTTC
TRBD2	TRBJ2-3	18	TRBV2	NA	CASSLRIQRGGHGDTQYF	TGTGCCAGCAGTTTGAGAATCCAGCGGGGGGGACATGGAGATACGCAGTATTTT
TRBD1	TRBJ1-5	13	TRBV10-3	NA	CAISGQGGQPQHF	TGTGCCATCAGTGGACAGGGAGGGCAGCCCCAGCATTTT
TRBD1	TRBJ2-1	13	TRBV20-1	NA	CSARNQGAREQFF	TGCAGTGCTAGGAACCAGGGGGCCAGAGAGCAGTTCTTC
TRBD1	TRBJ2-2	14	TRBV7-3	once	CASSRTGAGRELFF	TGTGCCAGCAGTCGGACAGGGGCGGGCAGGGAGCTGTTTTTT
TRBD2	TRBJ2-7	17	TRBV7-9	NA	CASSPGRGGGPLNEQYF	TGTGCCAGCAGCCCGGGTCGTGGGGGAGGGCCGCTTAACGAGCAGTACTTC
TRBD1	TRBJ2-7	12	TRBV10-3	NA	CAVGTGGYEQYF	TGTGCCGTCGGGACAGGGGGCTACGAGCAGTACTTC
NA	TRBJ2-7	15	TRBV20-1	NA	CSARPVIDRHDEQYF	TGCAGTGCTAGACCCGTCATAGACAGGCACGACGAGCAGTACTTC
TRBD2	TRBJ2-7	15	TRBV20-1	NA	CSARTPSGSPYEQYF	TGCAGTGCTAGAACCCCTAGCGGTTCCCCCTACGAGCAGTACTTC
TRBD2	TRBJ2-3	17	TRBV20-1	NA	CSAAGWSGDPSTDTQYF	TGCAGTGCTGCCGGTTGGAGCGGGGACCCGAGCACAGATACGCAGTATTTT
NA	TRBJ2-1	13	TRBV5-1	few	CASSLYPDNEQFF	TGCGCCAGCAGCTTGTATCCGGACAATGAGCAGTTCTTC
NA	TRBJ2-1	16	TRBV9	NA	CASRPGGAGGFDEQFF	TGTGCCAGCAGGCCCGGGGGGGCAGGGGGCTTCGATGAGCAGTTCTTC
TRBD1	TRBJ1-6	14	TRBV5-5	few	CASSPRTGHSPLHF	TGTGCCAGCAGCCCTAGGACAGGGCACTCACCCCTCCACTTT
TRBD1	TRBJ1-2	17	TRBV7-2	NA	CASSLAAPGQGPSGYTF	TGTGCCAGCAGCTTGGCAGCACCGGGACAGGGGCCTAGCGGCTACACCTTC
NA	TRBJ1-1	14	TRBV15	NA	CATSRDKGGIEAFF	TGTGCCACCAGCAGAGATAAGGGGGGGATTGAAGCTTTCTTT
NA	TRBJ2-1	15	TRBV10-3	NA	CAISAGTGKGNEQFF	TGTGCCATCAGTGCCGGCACAGGGAAAGGTAATGAGCAGTTCTTC